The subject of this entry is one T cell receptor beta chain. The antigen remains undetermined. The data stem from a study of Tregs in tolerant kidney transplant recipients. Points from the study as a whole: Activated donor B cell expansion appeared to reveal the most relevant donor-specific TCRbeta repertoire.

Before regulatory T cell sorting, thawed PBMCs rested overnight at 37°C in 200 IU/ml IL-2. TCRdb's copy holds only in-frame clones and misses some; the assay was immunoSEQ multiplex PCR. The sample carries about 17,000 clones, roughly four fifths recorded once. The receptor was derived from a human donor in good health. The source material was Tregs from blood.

DNA of the CDR3: TGTGCCACCCAGTGGGGCCCTGGAAACACCATATATTTT. Translation: CATQWGPGNTIYF. The chain recombines TRBV19 with TRBJ1-3; possible D gene TRBD1, 5 bases. Trimming shortened V by 10 bases and J by 2 bases, and 12 bases separated the two germline ends. Germline CDR1 LNHDA, CDR2 SQIVND (reference sequence). This CDR3 has 13 residues.